This TCR beta chain was retrieved from a study of blood T cell repertoires in COVID-19. Across the study: Samples of COVID-19 (acute and convalescent) were obtained from the United States, Italy and Spain. Sources were T cells, B-cell-depleted T cells, or PBMCs; the material itself was cDNA or gDNA.

Trimming shortened V by 3 bases and J by 6 bases, and 9 bases separated the two germline ends. This CDR3 spans 12 amino acids. Original analysis: For nucleated cells, counts were estimated from reference gene primer amplification. Data came from immunoSEQ multiplex PCR; TCRdb stores just in-frame clones and leaves some out. The V and J calls and clone size were taken over from that table, and D and trimming were inferred from the DNA. Among under 200,000 clones listed, 70% to 90% were seen once. Sequenced: peripheral blood. The chain combines TRBV12-3 or TRBV12-4 with TRBJ2-7; D unclear. The source is a man in his forties or fifties with active or convalescent COVID-19. CDR3 loop: CASSLAEAEQYF. DNA of the CDR3: TGTGCCAGCAGTTTGGCCGAGGCCGAGCAGTACTTC.